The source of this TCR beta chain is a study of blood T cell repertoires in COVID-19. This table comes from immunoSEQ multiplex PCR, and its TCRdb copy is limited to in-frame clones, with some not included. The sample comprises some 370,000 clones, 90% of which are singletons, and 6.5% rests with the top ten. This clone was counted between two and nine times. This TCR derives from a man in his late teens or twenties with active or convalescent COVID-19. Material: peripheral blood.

This CDR3 reads CASTPTGTGRTEAFF. CDR3 DNA sequence: TGTGCCAGTACTCCTACCGGGACAGGGAGGACTGAAGCTTTCTTT. The V gene is TRBV19, the J gene TRBJ1-1; TRBD1 aligns across 9 bases. Germline CDR1 is LNHDA and CDR2 is SQIVND (reference sequence). V dropped 7 bases and J dropped 5; count of bases not matched to a gene: 11. The CDR3 sequence is 15 residues long.